This TCR beta chain was found in a study of beta chain features in type 1 diabetes. Study-level results: Insertion counts at VDJ junctions were lower in type 1 diabetes patients, who also showed more deletions there.

The isolated RNA, all of it, was reverse transcribed, so expressed TCRB transcripts were what got sequenced. Using immunoSEQ multiplex PCR, the repertoire was profiled, and TCRdb retains in-frame clones only, with some absent. The data contain approximately 300,000 clones, 11% of them singletons. V lost 1 base, J lost 5 bases, and 6 bases stayed unmatched. The CDR3 loop spans 15 amino acids. CDR1 is LGHNA and CDR2 is YSLEER in the germline V gene. CD4+ cells of the naive, central memory, regulatory and stem cell-like memory types were sorted via CD45RO/CCR7/CD25/CD127/CD95/CD27. About this clone itself: What it binds is not known.

The TCR was taken from a woman younger than 45 in good health. Sequenced: naive CD4+ T cells from blood. This rearrangement joins TRBV4-3 to TRBJ1-2; TRBD1 aligns across 8 bases. The CDR3 DNA reads as TGCGCCAGCAGCCAAGCCGGGACAGGATATTATGGCTACACCTTC. This codes for CASSQAGTGYYGYTF.